This TCR beta chain comes out of a study of cytomegalovirus exposure and HLA in healthy donors. PCR primers comprised 60 Vbeta and 13 Jbeta primers. Per the authors' pipeline: Later, an analysis found about 77 million unique TCR beta chains, and about 10 million of these were shared. Generated by immunoSEQ multiplex PCR, the TCRdb table keeps only in-frame clones and is missing some. V and J calls and clone size are copied from that table; D and trimming were computed from the DNA. The profile shows 190,000 or so clones, about 80% of them singletons. Trimming left V 1 base short and J 1 base short, with 7 bases between. Germline-derived CDR1 and CDR2 are LNHDA and SQIVND (reference sequence). The CDR3 covers 14 residues.

The sequence was obtained from a boy under 18 in good health and CMV-seronegative. The sequenced sample consisted of PBMCs. The V and J genes are TRBV19 and TRBJ1-1; D may be TRBD1 (5 bases). The CDR3 DNA reads as TGTGCCAGTAGTATAGGGGGGGGGAACACTGAAGCTTTCTTT. Translating gives CASSIGGGNTEAFF.